Following are 17 T cell receptor beta chains from one sample sequenced in a study of T cells in Graves' hyperthyroidism and ophthalmopathy (dated by TCRdb to the late 2010s). The method behind the library was multiplex PCR. Sequencing was carried out with an Illumina HiSeq 2000. TCR beta CDR3 regions were amplified from RNA transcripts. The TCR CDR3 was subjected to a first round of RT-PCR using the HTBI primer set and the Qiagen OneStep RT-PCR kit. TCRdb trimmed the raw reads at Q25, called clones with MiXCR and kept productive beta chains. Under each unique CDR3 protein, matching rows form one entry showing the most common genes and DNA. This sample has about 210,000 distinct CDR3 sequences in its table, and roughly a sixth of those were observed once. Clones ranked in the top ten supply 50% of the sample. Sequenced: blood. Receptor source: a man aged 50-60 years with Graves' hyperthyroidism.

The V call is TRBV10-3, the J call TRBJ2-3; the match to TRBD2 covers 8 bases. Germline V gene sequence: CDR1 ENHRY, CDR2 SYGVKD. Trimming cost V 6 bases and J 5 bases; bases outside gene matches: 16. The CDR3 runs 17 residues. The CDR3 protein is CAIRREEGQIMGDTQYF. CDR3 nucleotide sequence: TGTGCCATCAGGCGGGAGGAGGGCCAGATCATGGGAGATACGCAGTATTTT.

Worth noting for this clonotype: Sequence at one end of the junction differs from germline and may be a read error. V gene TRBV7-9 combines with J gene TRBJ2-1; 8 bases fit TRBD2. The CDR3 contains 14 residues. CDR1 SEHNR and CDR2 FQNEAQ come from the germline V gene (reference sequence). CDR3 bases: TGTGGCAGCAGCCCACTAGCGGAACGCAATGAGCAGTTCTTC. This sequence encodes CGSSPLAERNEQFF.

This clonotype was counted at least ten times. The junction departs from germline at one end; a sequencing error may be responsible. The chain uses TRBV20-1 and TRBJ2-1; D perhaps matches TRBD2 (5 bases). The length of the CDR3 is 16 residues. Germline CDR1 reads DFQATT; CDR2 reads SNEGSKA (reference sequence). The CDR3 nucleotides are TGCAGTGCTGGAGATTTAGGGAACTCCCGGGGAAATGAGCAGTTCTTC. Protein: CSAGDLGNSRGNEQFF.

The sample holds many counts of this clonotype. This chain connects TRBV3-1 to TRBJ1-2; 9 bases align to TRBD1. After removal of 2 bases from V and 3 bases from J, the junction contained 7 bases not matched to a gene. The CDR3 length is 16 residues. CDR1 LGHDT and CDR2 YNNKEL come from the germline V gene (reference sequence). CDR3 in amino acids: CASSQFGTGKDYGYTF. CDR3 bases: TGTGCCAGCAGCCAATTCGGGACAGGGAAGGACTATGGCTACACCTTC.

At least ten counts were recorded for this clonotype. The chain has TRBV5-1 and TRBJ2-1, with 10 bases aligning to TRBD2. This CDR3 region has 15 residues. Trimming at V came to 4 bases and at J to 3 bases, leaving 4 bases not matched to a gene. Germline-derived CDR1 and CDR2 are SGHRS and YFSETQ. The DNA of the CDR3 is TGCGCCAGCAGCCCCCGGACTAGCGGCTACAATGAGCAGTTCTTC. Translating gives CASSPRTSGYNEQFF.

The chain carries TRBV18 and TRBJ2-2; TRBD1 agrees at 7 bases. This CDR3 has 15 amino acids. Germline CDR1 reads KGHSH; CDR2 reads LQKENI. V trimming: 2 bases; J trimming: 2 bases; junction bases outside the gene matches: 2. In nucleotides, the CDR3 is TGTGCCAGCTCACCAGGGACAGTAAACACCGGGGAGCTGTTTTTT. Encoded protein: CASSPGTVNTGELFF.

There are many counts of this clonotype. The chain joins TRBV6-1 to TRBJ2-7; no definite D call. The length of the CDR3 is 13 residues. Germline CDR1 reads MNHNS; CDR2 reads SASEGT. Trimming stripped 7 bases from V and 0 bases from J, with 10 bases between. The CDR3 DNA follows: TGTGCCAGCATTCAACAGAGCTCCTACGAGCAGTACTTC. Protein: CASIQQSSYEQYF.

The J gene is TRBJ1-3, the V gene TRBV5-5; 8 positions agree with TRBD1. The CDR3 totals 15 residues. Germline CDR1 is SGHKS and CDR2 is YYEKEE (reference sequence). J gave up 3 bases and V 4 bases, and 6 bases lay outside the gene matches. The CDR3 DNA sequence: TGTGCCAGCAGCCTAGGACAGGGCTTTGGAAACACCATATATTTT. Its protein product is CASSLGQGFGNTIYF. Full variable domain (missing parts from reference TRBV5-5 and TRBJ1-3): DAGVTQSPTHLIKTRGQQVTLRCSPISGHKSVSWYQQVLGQGPQFIFQYYEKEERGRGNFPDRFSARQFPNYSSELNVNALLLGDSALYLCASSLGQGFGNTIYFGEGSWLTVV.

This clonotype was detected only a few times. This chain joins TRBV27 and TRBJ2-4, with no clear D. V lost 2 bases and J 6 bases, leaving 8 bases between the germline ends. The germline V gene has CDR1 MNHEY and CDR2 SMNVEV (reference sequence). The CDR3 is 13 residues long. CDR3 coding DNA: TGTGCCAGCAGTTTAGGCCTCTTAAACATTCAGTACTTC. Translation: CASSLGLLNIQYF.

At least ten counts were recorded for this clonotype. V is TRBV28 and J is TRBJ2-3; tentatively, D is TRBD2 (5 bases). Germline V gives CDR1 MDHEN, CDR2 SYDVKM. V dropped 2 bases and J dropped 0 bases, with 15 bases sitting between them. This CDR3 is built from 17 residues. The CDR3 is CASSLGGGVPSTDTQYF. CDR3 DNA sequence: TGTGCCAGCAGTTTAGGAGGTGGGGTTCCCAGCACAGATACGCAGTATTTT.

This clonotype was found many times. This sequence joins TRBV29-1 and TRBJ2-5; D gene uncertain. The CDR3 is 12 amino acids. V was cut by 3 bases and J by 5 bases, with 10 bases left in between. Germline V gene data show CDR1 as SQVTM and CDR2 as ANQGSEA. The CDR3 DNA is TGCAGCGTTGACGCTACGCGGGAGACCCAGTACTTC. Its protein is CSVDATRETQYF.

This clonotype was seen a handful of times. A clone one base away is much larger, so this may be a read error. The chain couples TRBV27 to TRBJ2-7; 7 nucleotides align to TRBD2. CDR1 is MNHEY and CDR2 is SMNVEV in the germline V gene (reference sequence). V dropped 6 bases and J dropped 2; count of bases not matched to a gene: 10. There are 15 residues in the CDR3. CDR3 sequence (DNA): TGTGCCAGCAGCCGAAGCGGGAAAGGGCCCTACGAGCAGTACTTC. Protein sequence: CASSRSGKGPYEQYF.

The rearrangement links TRBV11-3 to TRBJ1-2; TRBD1 might be the D (6 bases). CDR3 size: 13 residues. From germline, CDR1 is SGHNT and CDR2 YENEEA. Trimming pared 2 bases from V and 6 bases from J, leaving 10 bases between. Here the CDR3 DNA reads TGTGCCAGCAGCTTATTCTCAGGGGATGGCTACACCTTC. Its translation is CASSLFSGDGYTF.

This clonotype was observed at least ten times. V usage is TRBV20-1 and J usage is TRBJ2-3; 10 nucleotides align to TRBD2. The CDR3 consists of 19 residues. With 2 bases clipped from V and 1 base from J, the junction kept 15 bases outside the gene matches. Germline V gene lookup returns CDR1 DFQATT and CDR2 SNEGSKA (reference sequence). CDR3 region: CSARPPSGRSPGGTDTQYF. CDR3 sequence (DNA): TGCAGTGCTAGACCGCCTAGCGGGAGAAGTCCTGGTGGCACAGATACGCAGTATTTT.

This clonotype was seen many times. The chain couples TRBV7-8 to TRBJ1-1, with unresolved D. The germline CDR1 and CDR2 sequences are SGHVS and FQNEAQ. The CDR3 is 13 residues long. Trimming stripped 2 bases from V and 4 bases from J, with 8 bases between. CDR3 coding DNA: TGTGCCAGCAGCTTAATGGTGAGCACTGAAGCTTTCTTT. Its protein is CASSLMVSTEAFF.

This clonotype was counted at least ten times. The chain uses TRBV30 and TRBJ2-7, with TRBD2 matching over 8 bases. Losses at the gene ends were 0 bases for V and 9 bases for J; bases not matched to a gene: 4. The CDR3 length is 12 residues. Germline V gene lookup returns CDR1 GTSNPN and CDR2 SVGIG (reference sequence). CDR3 sequence (DNA): TGTGCCTGGAGTGTACAAGCGGGAGCGCAGTACTTC. Its protein is CAWSVQAGAQYF.

This clonotype was counted many times. The V call is TRBV3-1, the J call TRBJ2-5; tentatively, D is TRBD2 (6 bases). The CDR3 runs 15 residues. Germline values: CDR1 LGHDT, CDR2 YNNKEL (reference sequence). Trimming cost V 3 bases and J 4 bases, with 15 bases left between them. Here the CDR3 reads CASSHRERVGETQYF. In DNA, the CDR3 is TGTGCCAGCAGCCATCGGGAGAGGGTAGGAGAGACCCAGTACTTC.